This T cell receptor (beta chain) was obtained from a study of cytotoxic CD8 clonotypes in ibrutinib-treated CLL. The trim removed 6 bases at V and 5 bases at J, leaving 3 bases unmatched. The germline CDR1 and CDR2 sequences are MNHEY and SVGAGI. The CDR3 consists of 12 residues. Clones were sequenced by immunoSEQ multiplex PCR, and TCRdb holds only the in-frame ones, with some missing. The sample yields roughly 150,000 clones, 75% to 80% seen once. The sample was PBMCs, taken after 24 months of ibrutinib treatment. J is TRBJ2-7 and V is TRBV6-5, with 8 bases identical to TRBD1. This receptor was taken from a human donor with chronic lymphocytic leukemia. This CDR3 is CASSADRDEQYF. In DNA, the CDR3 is TGTGCCAGCAGCGCGGACAGGGACGAGCAGTACTTC.